The present TCR beta chain was sequenced within a study of cytomegalovirus exposure and HLA in healthy donors. The study ran its PCR with 60 Vbeta and 13 Jbeta primers. Profiling relied on immunoSEQ multiplex PCR, and the TCRdb table lists in-frame clones only, not all of them. This sample yields 150,000 to 200,000 clones, of which approximately 80% are seen a single time; 6.4% belongs to the top ten. The table lists this clone with a count of one. This CDR3 has 12 residues. Trimming took 3 bases from V and 5 from J; bases not matched to a gene: 0. Germline V lookup: CDR1 SGHAT, CDR2 FQNNGV. The sample consisted of PBMCs. This TCR derives from a man aged 50 or older in good health and CMV-seropositive. This rearrangement joins TRBV11-2 to TRBJ2-5; TRBD1 matches at 7 bases. The CDR3 here is CASSFRGETQYF. CDR3 DNA sequence: TGTGCCAGCAGCTTCAGGGGGGAGACCCAGTACTTC.